This record concerns one TCR beta chain sequence. Using immunoSEQ multiplex PCR, the repertoire was profiled, and TCRdb retains in-frame clones only, with some absent. The sample contains around 90,000 clones, roughly 80% of which appear only once. The sample comes from a study of control samples from healthy donors and cancer patients. V was cut by 5 bases and J by 7 bases, with 11 bases left in between. The CDR3 has 12 residues. The germline V gene encodes CDR1 MNHNS and CDR2 SASEGT. The receptor was isolated from a man aged 25-45 years in good health. Sequencing was carried out using blood. The genes are TRBV6-1 and TRBJ1-1; D is ambiguous. CDR3 loop: CASSPEWLEAFF. CDR3 in DNA: TGTGCCAGCAGTCCCGAGTGGCTTGAAGCTTTCTTT.